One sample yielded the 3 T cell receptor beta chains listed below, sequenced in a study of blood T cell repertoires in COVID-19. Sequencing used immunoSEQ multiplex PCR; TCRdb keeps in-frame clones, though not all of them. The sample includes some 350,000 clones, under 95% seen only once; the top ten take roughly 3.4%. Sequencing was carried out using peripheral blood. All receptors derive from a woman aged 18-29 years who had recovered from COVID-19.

The DNA of the CDR3 is TGTGCCAGCAGCTTAGACGGTAGCGGGAGACGCGAGCAGTACGTC. Its protein is CASSLDGSGRREQYV. The rearrangement joins TRBV11-2 to TRBJ2-7, with TRBD2 matching 9 bases. This CDR3 is 15 amino acids long. V shed 0 bases and J 6 bases; nucleotides not matched to a gene: 6. Germline V CDR1 and CDR2: SGHAT, FQNNGV.

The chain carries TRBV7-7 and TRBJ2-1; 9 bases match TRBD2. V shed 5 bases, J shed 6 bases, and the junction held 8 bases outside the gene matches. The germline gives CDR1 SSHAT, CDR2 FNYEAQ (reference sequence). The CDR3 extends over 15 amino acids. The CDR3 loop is CASSPLAGPGNEQFF. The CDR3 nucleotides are TGTGCCAGCAGCCCCCTAGCGGGACCCGGCAATGAGCAGTTCTTC.

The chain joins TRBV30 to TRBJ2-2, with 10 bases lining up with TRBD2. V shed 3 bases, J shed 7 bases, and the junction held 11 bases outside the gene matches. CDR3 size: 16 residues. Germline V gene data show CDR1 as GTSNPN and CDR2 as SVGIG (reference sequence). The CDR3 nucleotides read TGTGCCTGGAGCGGTGGACTAGCGGCGAGGGGCGGGGAGCTGTTTTTT. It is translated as CAWSGGLAARGGELFF. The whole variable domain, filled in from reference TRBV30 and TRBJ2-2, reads SQTIHQWPATLVQPVGSPLSLECTVEGTSNPNLYWYRQAAGRGLQLLFYSVGIGQISSEVPQNLSASRPQDRQFILSSKKLLLSDSGFYLCAWSGGLAARGGELFFGEGSRLTVL.